A few counts support the clone carrying this T cell receptor (beta chain). A read error may account for a junction end that differs from germline. This sample is part of a study of cytomegalovirus exposure and HLA in healthy donors. CDR1 is MNHEY, CDR2 SMNVEV, per germline (reference sequence). This CDR3 is 14 amino acids long. The PCR had 60 Vbeta and 13 Jbeta primers. Sequencing was performed with immunoSEQ multiplex PCR; in TCRdb, only in-frame clones are kept and a portion is missing. Seen here are approximately 90,000 clones, under 9% observed once, and the top ten hold 2.3%. The chain links TRBV27 to TRBJ2-7; 11 bases are a match to TRBD2. The sequence derives from a man in his fifties in good health and CMV-seronegative. What was sequenced was PBMCs. CDR3 loop: CASSLAGGPYEQYF. CDR3 coding DNA: TGTGCCAGTAGTTTAGCGGGAGGGCCCTACGAGCAGTACTTC.